This T cell receptor (beta chain) appears in the sequencing data of a study of STAT3 mutations in large granular lymphocyte leukemia. Study-level information: Roughly half of the longitudinally sequenced T-LGLL patients carried detectable canonical activating STAT3 mutations.

Using immunoSEQ multiplex PCR, the repertoire was profiled, and TCRdb retains in-frame clones only, with some absent. This sample yields approximately 25,000 clones, of which roughly 93% are seen a single time; approximately 6% belongs to the top ten. Regarding this clone: Its target is unknown.

The CDR3 totals 15 residues. Trimming removed 2 bases from V and 3 bases from J, with 12 bases in between. Germline CDR1 reads SGHDT; CDR2 reads YYEEEE. General study findings and limits: Treatment regimens differed across patients between samplings. Every T-cell large granular lymphocyte leukemia patient had at least one immunodominant TCR beta clonotype. After therapy, about 35% of the 18 patients switched clonotypes, all new clones STAT3 wild type. Clonal expansion was inferred from samples taken at other timepoints.

The source of this sequence is a man aged 40-55 years with T-cell large granular lymphocyte leukemia. Some clones in this sample may be carry-over from other donors' samples. The chain employs TRBV5-6 and TRBJ1-5; D unresolved. The specimen sequenced was peripheral blood mononuclear cells. CDR3 sequence reads: CASSFGSGYNQPQHF. The CDR3 nucleotides are TGTGCCAGCAGCTTCGGCAGCGGATACAATCAGCCCCAGCATTTT.